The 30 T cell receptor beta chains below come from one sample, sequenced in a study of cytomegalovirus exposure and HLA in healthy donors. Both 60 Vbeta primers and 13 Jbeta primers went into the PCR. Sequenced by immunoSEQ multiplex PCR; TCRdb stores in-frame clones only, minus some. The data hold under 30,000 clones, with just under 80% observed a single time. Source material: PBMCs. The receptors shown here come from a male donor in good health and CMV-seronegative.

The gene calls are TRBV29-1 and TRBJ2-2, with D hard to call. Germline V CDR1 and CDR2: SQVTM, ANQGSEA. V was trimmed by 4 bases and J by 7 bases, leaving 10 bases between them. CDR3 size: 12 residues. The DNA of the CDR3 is TGCAGCGTTGGCCAGGATGGCGGGGAGCTGTTTTTT. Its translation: CSVGQDGGELFF.

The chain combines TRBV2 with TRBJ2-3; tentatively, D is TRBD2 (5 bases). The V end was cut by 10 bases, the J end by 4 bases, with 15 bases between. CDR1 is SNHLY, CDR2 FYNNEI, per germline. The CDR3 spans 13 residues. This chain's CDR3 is CATQFWESDTQYF. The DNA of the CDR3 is TGTGCCACCCAGTTCTGGGAGTCAGATACGCAGTATTTT.

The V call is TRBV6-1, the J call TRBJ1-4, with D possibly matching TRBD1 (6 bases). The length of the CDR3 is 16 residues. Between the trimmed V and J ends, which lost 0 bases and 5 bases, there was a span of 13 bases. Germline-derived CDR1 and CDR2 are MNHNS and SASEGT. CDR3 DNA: TGTGCCAGCAGTGAAGCAAGAGGGCAGGGGAATGAAAAACTGTTTTTT. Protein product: CASSEARGQGNEKLFF.

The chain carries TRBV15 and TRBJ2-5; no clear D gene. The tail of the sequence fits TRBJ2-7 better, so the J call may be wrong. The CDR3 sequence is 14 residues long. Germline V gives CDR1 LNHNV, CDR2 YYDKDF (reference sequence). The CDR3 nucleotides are TGTGCCACCAGTAAAGAAACGGATTACTACGAGCAGTACTTC. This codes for CATSKETDYYEQYF.

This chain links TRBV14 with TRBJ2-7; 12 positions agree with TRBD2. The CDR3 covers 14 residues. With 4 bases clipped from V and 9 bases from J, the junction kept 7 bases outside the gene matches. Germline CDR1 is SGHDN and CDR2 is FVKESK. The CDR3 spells CASSRGTSGWVQYF. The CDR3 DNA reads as TGTGCCAGCAGCCGCGGGACTAGCGGGTGGGTGCAGTACTTC. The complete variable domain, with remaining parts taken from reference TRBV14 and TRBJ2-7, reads EAGVTQFPSHSVIEKGQTVTLRCDPISGHDNLYWYRRVMGKEIKFLLHFVKESKQDESGMPNNRFLAERTGGTYSTLKVQPAELEDSGVYFCASSRGTSGWVQYFGPGTRLTVT.

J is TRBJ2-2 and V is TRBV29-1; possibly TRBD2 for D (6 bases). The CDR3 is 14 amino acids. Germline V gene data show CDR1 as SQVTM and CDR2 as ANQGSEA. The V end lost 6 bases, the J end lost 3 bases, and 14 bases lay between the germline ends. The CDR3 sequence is CSVVGRRDTGELFF. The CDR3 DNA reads TGCAGCGTCGTCGGGAGACGGGACACCGGGGAGCTGTTTTTT.

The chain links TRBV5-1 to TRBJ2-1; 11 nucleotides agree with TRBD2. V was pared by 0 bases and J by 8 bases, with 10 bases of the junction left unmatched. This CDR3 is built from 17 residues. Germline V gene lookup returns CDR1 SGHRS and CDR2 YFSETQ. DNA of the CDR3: TGCGCCAGCAGCTTGGCTCCTAGCGGGGGGTTTTGGGATGAGCAGTTCTTC. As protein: CASSLAPSGGFWDEQFF.

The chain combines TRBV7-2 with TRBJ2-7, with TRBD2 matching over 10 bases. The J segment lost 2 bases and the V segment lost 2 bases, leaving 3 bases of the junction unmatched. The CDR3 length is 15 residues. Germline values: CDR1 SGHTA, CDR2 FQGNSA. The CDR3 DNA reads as TGTGCCAGCAGCTTATACCTAGCGGGAGCCTACGAGCAGTACTTC. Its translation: CASSLYLAGAYEQYF.

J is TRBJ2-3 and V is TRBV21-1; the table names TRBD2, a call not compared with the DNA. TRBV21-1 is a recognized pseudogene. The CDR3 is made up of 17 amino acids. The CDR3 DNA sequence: TGTGCCAGCAGCAAAGAGGCGGGGCCGGTTATATGGGATACGCAGTATTTT. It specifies CASSKEAGPVIWDTQYF.

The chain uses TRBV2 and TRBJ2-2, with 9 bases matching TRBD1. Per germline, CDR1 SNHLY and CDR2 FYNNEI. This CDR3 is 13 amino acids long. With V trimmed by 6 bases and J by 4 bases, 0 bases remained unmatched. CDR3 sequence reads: CASRDRGTGELFF. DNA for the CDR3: TGTGCCAGCAGGGACAGGGGCACCGGGGAGCTGTTTTTT. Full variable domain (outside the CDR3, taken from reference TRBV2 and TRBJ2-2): EPEVTQTPSHQVTQMGQEVILRCVPISNHLYFYWYRQILGQKVEFLVSFYNNEISEKSEIFDDQFSVERPDGSNFTLKIRSTKLEDSAMYFCASRDRGTGELFFGEGSRLTVL.

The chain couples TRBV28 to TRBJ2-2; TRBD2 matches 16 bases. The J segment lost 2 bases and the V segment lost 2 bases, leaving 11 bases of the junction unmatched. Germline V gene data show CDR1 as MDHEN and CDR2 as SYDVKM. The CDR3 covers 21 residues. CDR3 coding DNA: TGTGCCAGCAGTTTAGCAGTTGGGACTAGCGGGAGGGCCCGTAACACCGGGGAGCTGTTTTTT. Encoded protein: CASSLAVGTSGRARNTGELFF.

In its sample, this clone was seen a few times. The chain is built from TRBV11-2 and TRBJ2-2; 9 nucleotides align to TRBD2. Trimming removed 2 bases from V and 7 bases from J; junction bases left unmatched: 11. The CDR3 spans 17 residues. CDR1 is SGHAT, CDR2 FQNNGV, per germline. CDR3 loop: CASSLRAGGPVIGELFF. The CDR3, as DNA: TGTGCCAGCAGCTTAAGGGCGGGGGGGCCCGTAATCGGGGAGCTGTTTTTT.

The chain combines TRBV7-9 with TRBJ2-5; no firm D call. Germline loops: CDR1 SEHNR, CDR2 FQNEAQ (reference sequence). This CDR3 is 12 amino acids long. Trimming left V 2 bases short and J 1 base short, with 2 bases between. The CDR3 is CASSLLQETQYF. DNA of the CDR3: TGTGCCAGCAGCTTACTCCAAGAGACCCAGTACTTC.

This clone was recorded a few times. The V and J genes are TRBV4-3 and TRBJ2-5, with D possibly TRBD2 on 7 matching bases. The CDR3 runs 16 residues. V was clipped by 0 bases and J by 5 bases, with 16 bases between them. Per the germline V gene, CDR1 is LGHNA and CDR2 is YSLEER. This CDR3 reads CASSQDYRGAGETQYF. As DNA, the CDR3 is TGCGCCAGCAGCCAAGACTACCGGGGGGCAGGGGAGACCCAGTACTTC.

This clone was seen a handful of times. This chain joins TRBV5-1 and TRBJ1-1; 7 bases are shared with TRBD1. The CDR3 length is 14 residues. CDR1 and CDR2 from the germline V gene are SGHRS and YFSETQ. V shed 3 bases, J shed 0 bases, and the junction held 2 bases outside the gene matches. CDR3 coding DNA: TGCGCCAGCAGCTCGGGACAGATGAACACTGAAGCTTTCTTT. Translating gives CASSSGQMNTEAFF.

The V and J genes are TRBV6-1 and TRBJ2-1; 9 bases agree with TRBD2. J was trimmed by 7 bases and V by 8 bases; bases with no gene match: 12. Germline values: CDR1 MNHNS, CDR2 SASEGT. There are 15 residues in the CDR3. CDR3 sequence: CASSAWAGGPNEQFF. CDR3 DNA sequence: TGTGCCAGCTCGGCATGGGCGGGGGGGCCTAATGAGCAGTTCTTC.

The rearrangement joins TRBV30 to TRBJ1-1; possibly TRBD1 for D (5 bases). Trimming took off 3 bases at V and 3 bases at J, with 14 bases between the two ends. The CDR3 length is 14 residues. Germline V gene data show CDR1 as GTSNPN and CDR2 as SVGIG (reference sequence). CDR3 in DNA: TGTGCCTGGAGGGCCCCAGGCAGGGACACTGAAGCTTTCTTT. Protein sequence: CAWRAPGRDTEAFF.

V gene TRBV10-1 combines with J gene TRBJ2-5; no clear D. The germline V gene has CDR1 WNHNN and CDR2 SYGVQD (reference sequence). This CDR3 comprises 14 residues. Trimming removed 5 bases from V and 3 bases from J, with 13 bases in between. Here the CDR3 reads CASSTRSREETQYF. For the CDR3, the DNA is TGCGCCAGCAGTACCCGATCGCGAGAAGAGACCCAGTACTTC.

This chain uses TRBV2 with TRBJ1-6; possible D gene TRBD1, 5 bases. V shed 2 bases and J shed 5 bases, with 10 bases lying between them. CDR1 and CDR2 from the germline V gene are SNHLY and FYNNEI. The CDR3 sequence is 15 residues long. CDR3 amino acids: CASSEFSTDNSPLHF. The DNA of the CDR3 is TGTGCCAGCAGTGAATTTTCGACAGATAATTCACCCCTCCACTTT.

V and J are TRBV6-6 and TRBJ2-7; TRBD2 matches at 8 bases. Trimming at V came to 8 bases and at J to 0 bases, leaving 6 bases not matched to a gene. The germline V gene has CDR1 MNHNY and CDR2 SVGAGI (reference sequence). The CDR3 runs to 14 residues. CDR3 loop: CASDLAGRSYEQYF. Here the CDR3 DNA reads TGTGCCAGCGACCTAGCGGGCCGCTCCTACGAGCAGTACTTC.

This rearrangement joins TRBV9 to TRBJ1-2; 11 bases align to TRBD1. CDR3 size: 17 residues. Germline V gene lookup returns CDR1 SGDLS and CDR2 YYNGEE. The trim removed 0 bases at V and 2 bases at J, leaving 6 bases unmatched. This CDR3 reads CASSVAPGTGGNYGYTF. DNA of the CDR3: TGTGCCAGCAGCGTAGCTCCCGGGACAGGGGGGAACTATGGCTACACCTTC.

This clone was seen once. For the CDR3, the DNA is TGTGCCAGCAGCTTGGAACAGATACAAGAGACCCAGTACTTC. This encodes CASSLEQIQETQYF. The gene calls are TRBV5-4 and TRBJ2-5; D call uncertain. Germline V CDR1 and CDR2: SGHNT, YYREEE (reference sequence). Trimming took off 0 bases at V and 2 bases at J, with 8 bases between the two ends. The CDR3 is 14 amino acids.

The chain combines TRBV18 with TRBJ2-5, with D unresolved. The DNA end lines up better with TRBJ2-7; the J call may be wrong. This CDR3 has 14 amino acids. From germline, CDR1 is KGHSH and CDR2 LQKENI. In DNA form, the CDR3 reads TGTGCCAGCTCACCCGAGCAGGTCTCCTACGAGCAGTACTTC. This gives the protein CASSPEQVSYEQYF.

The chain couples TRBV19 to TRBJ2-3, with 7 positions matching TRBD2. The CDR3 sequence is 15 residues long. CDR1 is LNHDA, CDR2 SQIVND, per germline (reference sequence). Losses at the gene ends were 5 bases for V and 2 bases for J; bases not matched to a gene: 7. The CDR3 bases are TGTGCCAGTAGTTTCCAGGGAGGGGACACAGATACGCAGTATTTT. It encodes CASSFQGGDTDTQYF.

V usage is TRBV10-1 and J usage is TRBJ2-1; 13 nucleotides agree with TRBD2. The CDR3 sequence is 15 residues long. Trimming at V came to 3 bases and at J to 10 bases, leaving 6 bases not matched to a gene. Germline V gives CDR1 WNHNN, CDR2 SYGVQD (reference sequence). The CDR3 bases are TGCGCCAGCAGTGATCGACTAGCGGGAGGCCGGGAGCAGTTCTTC. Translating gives CASSDRLAGGREQFF.

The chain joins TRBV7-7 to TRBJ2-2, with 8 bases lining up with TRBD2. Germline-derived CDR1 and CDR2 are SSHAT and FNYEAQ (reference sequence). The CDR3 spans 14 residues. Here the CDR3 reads CASQSAGGAGELFF. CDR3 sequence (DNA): TGTGCTAGCCAATCTGCGGGAGGCGCCGGGGAGCTGTTTTTT.

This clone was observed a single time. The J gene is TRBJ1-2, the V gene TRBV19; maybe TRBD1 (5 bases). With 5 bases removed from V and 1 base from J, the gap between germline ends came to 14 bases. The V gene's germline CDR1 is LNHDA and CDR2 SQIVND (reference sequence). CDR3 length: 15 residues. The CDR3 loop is CASSAHRSNNYGYTF. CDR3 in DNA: TGTGCCAGTAGTGCCCACAGGTCTAATAACTATGGCTACACCTTC.

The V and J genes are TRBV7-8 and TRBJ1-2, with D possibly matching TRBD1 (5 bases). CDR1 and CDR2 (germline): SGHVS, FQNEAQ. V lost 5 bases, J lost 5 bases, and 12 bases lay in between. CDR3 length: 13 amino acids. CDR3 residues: CASSLGGGYGYTF. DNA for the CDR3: TGTGCCAGCAGCCTCGGGGGGGGATATGGCTACACCTTC.

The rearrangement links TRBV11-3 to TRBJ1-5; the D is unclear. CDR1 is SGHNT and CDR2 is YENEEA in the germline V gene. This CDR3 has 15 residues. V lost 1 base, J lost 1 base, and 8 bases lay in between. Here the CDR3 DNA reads TGTGCCAGCAGCTTAGGCCCCCAGAGCAATCAGCCCCAGCATTTT. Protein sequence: CASSLGPQSNQPQHF. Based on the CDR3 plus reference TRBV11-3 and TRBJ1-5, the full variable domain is EAGVVQSPRYKIIEKKQPVAFWCNPISGHNTLYWYLQNLGQGPELLIRYENEEAVDDSQLPKDRFSAERLKGVDSTLKIQPAELGDSAVYLCASSLGPQSNQPQHFGDGTRLSIL.

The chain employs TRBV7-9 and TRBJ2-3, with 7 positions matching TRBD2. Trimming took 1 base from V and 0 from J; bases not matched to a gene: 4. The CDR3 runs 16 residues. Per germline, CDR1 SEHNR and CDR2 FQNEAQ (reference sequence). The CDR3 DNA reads TGTGCCAGCAGCTTAGGGCTAGCGGCTAGCACAGATACGCAGTATTTT. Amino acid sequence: CASSLGLAASTDTQYF.